This paragraph covers one TCR beta chain sequence. This sample was included in a study of shared clonotypes between healthy human individuals. About the research overall: Every donor yielded three CD4 naive, three CD4 memory, two CD8 naive and one CD8 memory plate.

TCRdb's table, derived via immunoSEQ multiplex PCR, lists solely in-frame clones and lacks some. The repertoire holds about 2.1 million clones, with around 93% as singletons. The naive CD8 fraction comprised CD45RO-negative cells positively selected for CCR7 and excluded terminally differentiated effector memory CD45RA+ cells. Per germline, CDR1 SGHNT and CDR2 YYREEE (reference sequence). Trimming at V came to 0 bases and at J to 4 bases, leaving 13 bases not matched to a gene. The CDR3 spans 18 residues. The chain employs TRBV5-4 and TRBJ2-1, with TRBD1 matching 7 bases. This receptor was obtained from a man aged 18 to 30 in good health. Some clones in this sample may be carry-over from other donors' samples. Input material: naive CD8+ T cells from PBMCs. The CDR3 coding sequence is TGTGCCAGCAGCTTGGGTGACAGGGCGACCATGTCATACAATGAGCAGTTCTTC. It translates to CASSLGDRATMSYNEQFF.